The source of this T cell receptor (beta chain) is a study of PD-1 blockade in classical Hodgkin lymphoma. Looking at the study overall: Patients in the cohort were put on intravenous nivolumab, 3 mg/kg every 2 weeks. Study findings and constraints: Lower baseline TCR diversity was reported for newly diagnosed patients than for healthy donors. While CD8+ TCR diversity did not rise significantly by C4D1, CD4+ TCR diversity did.

TCRdb's table, derived via immunoSEQ multiplex PCR, lists solely in-frame clones and lacks some. The sample comprises 47,000 or so clones, around 72% of which are singletons, and 8% to 13% rests with the top ten. About this clone: The antigen remains unidentified.

This CDR3 comprises 14 residues. V lost 4 bases to trimming and J lost 2 bases, with 9 bases between them. CDR1 and CDR2 (germline): SGHNT, YYREEE (reference sequence). Each patient's relapse followed autologous stem cell transplantation, and brentuximab vedotin exposure varied. Reported best responses ranged across complete response, partial response or progressive disease. V gene TRBV5-4 combines with J gene TRBJ2-2; D is possibly TRBD1 (6 bases). Sequencing used peripheral blood mononuclear cells (PBMCs), obtained at baseline. The source of this sequence is a human donor with classical Hodgkin lymphoma. The CDR3 here is CASSTGQNTGELFF. The CDR3 coding sequence is TGTGCCAGCAGCACGGGACAAAACACCGGGGAGCTGTTTTTT.